This TCR beta chain was found in a study of a mutant IDH1 vaccine in newly diagnosed glioma. At the level of the study: Of treated patients, 62.5% were men and about 38% women, averaging around 40 years. Regarding the study as a whole: No link was apparently found between pseudoprogression and changes in top peripheral T cell clonotypes.

Produced via immunoSEQ multiplex PCR; TCRdb's table is partial and in-frame only. The sample contains approximately 88,000 clones, about 82% of which appear only once. Between the trimmed V and J ends, which lost 3 bases and 3 bases, there was a span of 15 bases. CDR1 is LNHDA, CDR2 SQIVND, per germline (reference sequence). The CDR3 covers 15 residues. The time point is: baseline, week 1 (first vaccination visit). The sample's treatment: pre-vaccination baseline after standard-of-care therapy. Notes on this clone: Antigen specificity is unknown.

The V and J genes are TRBV19 and TRBJ2-7; D unclear. The material sequenced was PBMCs, taken from a glioma patient treated with radiotherapy, temozolomide or both. The receptor comes from a man aged 35 to 55 with glioma. The CDR3 reads CASSMAASTLYEQYF. Here the CDR3 DNA reads TGTGCCAGTAGTATGGCGGCGAGTACCCTCTACGAGCAGTACTTC.